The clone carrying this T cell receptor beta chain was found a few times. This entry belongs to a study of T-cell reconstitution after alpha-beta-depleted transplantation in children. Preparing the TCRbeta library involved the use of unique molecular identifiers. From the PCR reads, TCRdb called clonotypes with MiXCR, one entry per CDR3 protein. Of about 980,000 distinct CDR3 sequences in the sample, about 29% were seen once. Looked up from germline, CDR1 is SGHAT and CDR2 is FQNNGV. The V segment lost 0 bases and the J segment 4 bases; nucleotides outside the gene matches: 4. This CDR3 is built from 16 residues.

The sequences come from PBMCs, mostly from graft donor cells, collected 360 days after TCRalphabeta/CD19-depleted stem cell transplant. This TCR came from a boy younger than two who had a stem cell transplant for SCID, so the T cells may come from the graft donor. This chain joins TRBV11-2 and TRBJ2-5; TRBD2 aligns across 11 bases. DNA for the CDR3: TGTGCCAGCAGCTTAGATAGCGGGGGGGCCGGAGAGACCCAGTACTTC. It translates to CASSLDSGGAGETQYF.